These 31 T cell receptor beta chains share one sample of origin, sequenced in a study of T cells after yellow fever vaccination. From the 5' RACE reads, TCRdb called clonotypes with MiXCR, one entry per CDR3 protein. The sample consists of around 400,000 distinct CDR3 sequences, around 10% of them appearing once. The material was PBMCs, obtained on the day of the first yellow fever vaccination. The source is a man aged 18 to 29 who received the YFV17D yellow fever vaccine.

This clonotype has just a few counts. The chain combines TRBV12-3 or TRBV12-4 with TRBJ2-7; the D gene is possibly TRBD1 (6 bases). Trimming took 6 bases from V and 2 from J, leaving 11 bases between them. This CDR3 region has 13 residues. DNA for the CDR3: TGTGCCAGCAGCACAGGACAGACCTACGAGCAGTACTTC. Amino acids: CASSTGQTYEQYF.

This chain joins TRBV6-1 and TRBJ1-2; D gene unclear. CDR1 MNHNS and CDR2 SASEGT come from the germline V gene. V was trimmed by 5 bases and J by 13 bases, leaving 11 bases between them. The CDR3 is 10 residues long. CDR3 sequence: CASSRQSFTF. In DNA, the CDR3 is TGTGCCAGCAGTCGACAAAGCTTCACCTTC.

CDR3 protein: CASSRTGVKETQYF. Written as DNA, the CDR3 is TGTGCCAGCAGCCGGACAGGGGTGAAAGAGACCCAGTACTTC. The chain carries TRBV27 and TRBJ2-5; TRBD1 matches at 9 bases. Germline assignment: CDR1 MNHEY and CDR2 SMNVEV (reference sequence). CDR3 length: 14 amino acids. The V segment lost 6 bases and the J segment 3 bases; nucleotides outside the gene matches: 5.

This clonotype occurred a few times. V is TRBV5-5 and J is TRBJ1-6; unclear D gene. Trimming took off 7 bases at V and 7 bases at J, with 15 bases between the two ends. The CDR3 consists of 14 residues. The germline V gene encodes CDR1 SGHKS and CDR2 YYEKEE (reference sequence). The CDR3 DNA sequence: TGTGCCAGCCGAAAGGACTGGAGGAATTCACCCCTCCACTTT. Amino acid sequence: CASRKDWRNSPLHF.

CDR3 in amino acids: CASSDRSNTGELFF. CDR3 DNA sequence: TGTGCCAGCAGTGACAGGTCGAACACCGGGGAGCTGTTTTTT. V usage is TRBV6-4 and J usage is TRBJ2-2; D is uncertain. The germline V gene encodes CDR1 MRHNA and CDR2 SNTAGT. Trimming took 2 bases from V and 0 from J, leaving 4 bases between them. The CDR3 has 14 residues.

This clonotype was seen more than once but under ten times. The rearrangement links TRBV20-1 to TRBJ1-6, with a possible D match to TRBD1 (6 bases). The germline V gene encodes CDR1 DFQATT and CDR2 SNEGSKA (reference sequence). With 5 bases removed from V and 5 bases from J, the gap between germline ends came to 10 bases. This CDR3 has 13 amino acids. The CDR3 loop reads CSAHGTNNSPLHF. DNA of the CDR3: TGCAGTGCTCATGGGACAAATAATTCACCCCTCCACTTT.

This clonotype was found a few times. The chain couples TRBV27 to TRBJ2-1; 8 positions match TRBD2. Germline CDR1 is MNHEY and CDR2 is SMNVEV (reference sequence). V shed 6 bases and J 4 bases; nucleotides not matched to a gene: 8. There are 15 residues in the CDR3. The CDR3 reads CASRRSGGGYNEQFF. The CDR3, as DNA: TGTGCCAGCAGACGAAGCGGGGGCGGGTACAATGAGCAGTTCTTC.

The CDR3 protein is CSASRPQGGNQPQHF. The CDR3 DNA follows: TGCAGTGCTTCAAGGCCTCAAGGAGGCAATCAGCCCCAGCATTTT. The chain joins TRBV20-1 to TRBJ1-5; D is undetermined. CDR3 length: 15 amino acids. Trimming pared 5 bases from V and 2 bases from J, leaving 16 bases between. Germline loops: CDR1 DFQATT, CDR2 SNEGSKA (reference sequence).

This clonotype showed up many times. This sequence joins TRBV7-9 and TRBJ2-7; 7 nucleotides agree with TRBD1. V lost 8 bases and J lost 1; bases outside the gene matches: 5. The CDR3 contains 13 residues. Per germline, CDR1 SEHNR and CDR2 FQNEAQ (reference sequence). CDR3 amino acids: CASAGQDSYEQYV. For the CDR3, the DNA is TGTGCCAGCGCTGGACAGGATTCCTACGAGCAGTACGTC.

The chain has TRBV7-9 and TRBJ2-1; maybe TRBD2 (5 bases). Trimming cost V 2 bases and J 9 bases, with 11 bases left between them. The length of the CDR3 is 13 residues. CDR1 is SEHNR and CDR2 is FQNEAQ in the germline V gene (reference sequence). In DNA form, the CDR3 reads TGTGCCAGCAGCTTAAGGTCCGGGATTGAGCAGTTCTTC. Its translation: CASSLRSGIEQFF.

This clonotype appeared a few times. V and J are TRBV5-5 and TRBJ1-1; D remains ambiguous. Trimming shortened V by 0 bases and J by 7 bases, and 7 bases separated the two germline ends. The CDR3 is 12 residues long. The germline gives CDR1 SGHKS, CDR2 YYEKEE (reference sequence). The CDR3: CASSLVGNEAFF. The CDR3 DNA follows: TGTGCCAGCAGCTTGGTGGGGAATGAAGCTTTCTTT.

The chain recombines TRBV11-2 with TRBJ2-3, with 8 bases fitting TRBD2. Germline V CDR1 and CDR2: SGHAT, FQNNGV. Unmatched junction bases numbered 9, after V lost 0 bases and J lost 4 bases. The CDR3 consists of 17 residues. CDR3 in amino acids: CASSLESAGGGADTQYF. The DNA for the CDR3 is TGTGCCAGCAGCTTAGAGTCGGCGGGGGGCGGGGCAGATACGCAGTATTTT. Full variable domain (remainder filled in from reference TRBV11-2 and TRBJ2-3): EAGVAQSPRYKIIEKRQSVAFWCNPISGHATLYWYQQILGQGPKLLIQFQNNGVVDDSQLPKDRFSAERLKGVDSTLKIQPAKLEDSAVYLCASSLESAGGGADTQYFGPGTRLTVL.

This chain joins TRBV14 and TRBJ2-3; 9 nucleotides align to TRBD2. CDR1 SGHDN and CDR2 FVKESK come from the germline V gene. The CDR3 totals 16 residues. The J segment lost 2 bases and the V segment lost 5 bases, leaving 8 bases of the junction unmatched. The CDR3 bases are TGTGCCAGCAGCTTGGTAGCGGGGGAACTCACAGATACGCAGTATTTT. Protein: CASSLVAGELTDTQYF. The entire variable domain, with the rest obtained from reference TRBV14 and TRBJ2-3, is as follows: EAGVTQFPSHSVIEKGQTVTLRCDPISGHDNLYWYRRVMGKEIKFLLHFVKESKQDESGMPNNRFLAERTGGTYSTLKVQPAELEDSGVYFCASSLVAGELTDTQYFGPGTRLTVL.

The J gene is TRBJ2-1, the V gene TRBV6-5, with 8 positions matching TRBD2. The junction had 6 bases not matched to a gene; V was cut back by 11 bases and J by 6 bases. Germline-derived CDR1 and CDR2 are MNHEY and SVGAGI. The CDR3 contains 12 residues. This CDR3 is CAVRTSFNEQFF. The CDR3 DNA sequence: TGTGCCGTACGGACTAGCTTCAATGAGCAGTTCTTC.

This clonotype was counted between two and nine times. The V call is TRBV27, the J call TRBJ1-2, with D uncertain. Germline assignment: CDR1 MNHEY and CDR2 SMNVEV (reference sequence). V was pared by 5 bases and J by 1 base, with 14 bases between. The CDR3 extends over 15 amino acids. CDR3 protein: CASSREYKDNYGYTF. CDR3 in DNA: TGTGCCAGCAGTAGGGAGTATAAAGATAACTATGGCTACACCTTC.

This clonotype was observed a handful of times. V is TRBV4-2 and J is TRBJ1-2; no definite D call. Germline V gene sequence: CDR1 LGHNA, CDR2 YNFKEQ. V shed 4 bases and J shed 4 bases, with 16 bases lying between them. The CDR3 runs 15 residues. The CDR3 loop is CASSPPARAAYGYTF. CDR3 in DNA: TGTGCCAGCAGCCCCCCGGCAAGGGCCGCCTATGGCTACACCTTC.

This clonotype was counted a few times. The chain has TRBV7-2 and TRBJ2-4, with 7 bases aligning to TRBD2. Germline V gives CDR1 SGHTA, CDR2 FQGNSA. The junction had 9 bases not matched to a gene; V was cut back by 5 bases and J by 8 bases. The CDR3 loop spans 14 amino acids. The chain's CDR3 is CASSPTAGVDIQYF. CDR3 DNA sequence: TGTGCCAGCAGCCCCACGGCGGGGGTGGACATTCAGTACTTC.

This clonotype was recorded many times. The V gene is TRBV11-2, the J gene TRBJ1-2; TRBD1 matches 10 bases. The junction had 6 bases not matched to a gene; V was cut back by 4 bases and J by 1 base. The CDR3 runs to 16 residues. From germline, CDR1 is SGHAT and CDR2 FQNNGV. CDR3 in amino acids: CASSSGQGIVNYGYTF. The CDR3 DNA reads TGTGCCAGCAGCTCGGGACAGGGGATAGTTAACTATGGCTACACCTTC.

The V and J genes are TRBV30 and TRBJ1-3; D is unclear. There are 13 residues in the CDR3. Germline CDR1 and CDR2: GTSNPN and SVGIG (reference sequence). The V gene lost 0 bases and the J gene lost 7 bases, with 10 bases spanning the gap. CDR3 sequence reads: CAWSVADGNTIYF. CDR3 sequence (DNA): TGTGCCTGGAGTGTGGCCGACGGGAACACCATATATTTT.

This clonotype was counted between two and nine times. V usage is TRBV6-4 and J usage is TRBJ2-7; 10 bases are a match to TRBD1. The germline CDR1 and CDR2 sequences are MRHNA and SNTAGT. The junction had 8 bases not matched to a gene; V was cut back by 0 bases and J by 6 bases. The CDR3 runs to 16 residues. The CDR3 spells CASSDSMDRGASEQYV. Written as DNA, the CDR3 is TGTGCCAGCAGTGACTCGATGGACAGGGGGGCCTCCGAGCAGTACGTC.

This clonotype was found a few times. The chain has TRBV6-1 and TRBJ2-3; TRBD1 agrees at 7 bases. The trim removed 6 bases at V and 6 bases at J, leaving 12 bases unmatched. The CDR3 has 15 residues. Germline CDR1 MNHNS, CDR2 SASEGT. CDR3 bases: TGTGCCAGCAGCATGGGACAGTCGTTTGACGATACGCAGTATTTT. Translating gives CASSMGQSFDDTQYF.

The V call is TRBV19, the J call TRBJ2-5; 7 bases align to TRBD2. This CDR3 is 15 amino acids long. From germline, CDR1 is LNHDA and CDR2 SQIVND (reference sequence). The V gene end was trimmed by 6 bases and the J gene end by 0 bases; junction bases not matched to a gene: 7. CDR3 loop: CASSPPGGYQETQYF. DNA for the CDR3: TGTGCCAGTAGCCCCCCCGGGGGGTACCAAGAGACCCAGTACTTC.

There are a few counts of this clonotype. This chain joins TRBV4-3 and TRBJ2-1; 8 bases are a match to TRBD1. The CDR3 is 19 residues long. Germline V CDR1 and CDR2: LGHNA, YSLEER. V dropped 0 bases and J dropped 11; count of bases not matched to a gene: 21. CDR3 DNA: TGCGCCAGCAGCCAAGATGGGCCCGCAGGGGGCCCACGAGAGGTCAAGCAGTTCTTC. Its translation: CASSQDGPAGGPREVKQFF.

This clonotype occurred many times. The chain joins TRBV20-1 to TRBJ2-7, with 7 bases matching TRBD1. CDR1 is DFQATT, CDR2 SNEGSKA, per germline (reference sequence). The CDR3 covers 14 residues. V gave up 5 bases and J gave up 0 bases; unmatched junction bases: 7. Here the CDR3 DNA reads TGCAGTGCTTTTGGGACAGCGAACTCCTACGAGCAGTACTTC. It codes for CSAFGTANSYEQYF.

V and J are TRBV4-3 and TRBJ2-7; TRBD1 matches 10 bases. The ends lost 3 bases at V and 0 bases at J; junction bases unmatched: 2. Looked up from germline, CDR1 is LGHNA and CDR2 is YSLEER. This CDR3 is 15 amino acids long. CDR3 residues: CASSQGQGTSYEQYV. The CDR3 DNA is TGCGCCAGCAGCCAGGGACAGGGGACCTCCTACGAGCAGTACGTC.

This clonotype was seen just once. The rearrangement joins TRBV7-2 to TRBJ1-6; 8 nucleotides align to TRBD1. Germline V gives CDR1 SGHTA, CDR2 FQGNSA. This CDR3 is built from 16 residues. Unmatched junction bases numbered 12, after V lost 5 bases and J lost 9 bases. CDR3 region: CASSIERTGFGSPLHF. In DNA form, the CDR3 reads TGTGCCAGCAGCATCGAGAGGACAGGGTTTGGTTCACCCCTCCACTTT.

The chain combines TRBV15 with TRBJ2-3; D may be TRBD2 (5 bases). This CDR3 contains 15 residues. From germline, CDR1 is LNHNV and CDR2 YYDKDF (reference sequence). Trimming took 0 bases from V and 4 from J, leaving 11 bases between them. The CDR3 is CATSREGEGPDTQYF. CDR3 coding DNA: TGTGCCACCAGCAGAGAGGGTGAGGGCCCAGATACGCAGTATTTT.

This sequence joins TRBV5-1 and TRBJ1-1, with D perhaps TRBD1 (5 bases). Germline CDR1 SGHRS, CDR2 YFSETQ. CDR3 length: 16 amino acids. V was shortened by 4 bases and J by 3 bases, with 19 bases between the two germline ends. DNA of the CDR3: TGCGCCAGCAGCCTATGGACGGGGACTCCGGACACTGAAGCTTTCTTT. This translates into CASSLWTGTPDTEAFF.

This clonotype has only a few counts. This sequence joins TRBV12-3 or TRBV12-4 and TRBJ1-5; the D is unclear. V lost 1 base and J lost 7, with 17 bases in between. The CDR3 runs 16 residues. CDR3 sequence (DNA): TGTGCCAGCAGTTTAGGGGGAGGTGAAGTAGGGCAGCCCCAGCATTTT. Translated, it gives CASSLGGGEVGQPQHF.

The chain has TRBV5-1 and TRBJ2-7; D remains unclear. The CDR3 loop spans 16 amino acids. In germline, CDR1 is SGHRS, CDR2 YFSETQ. V gave up 1 base and J gave up 0 bases, with 14 bases separating them. The CDR3 is CASSLTPGDNSYEQYF. CDR3 DNA sequence: TGCGCCAGCAGCTTGACCCCCGGCGACAACTCCTACGAGCAGTACTTC.

CDR3 nucleotides: TGTGCCAGCAGTTTTTACAGGGGTCAGCCCCAGCATTTT. Amino acids: CASSFYRGQPQHF. J is TRBJ1-5 and V is TRBV12-3 or TRBV12-4; 7 bases are a match to TRBD1. Germline trimming cut 3 bases from V and 6 bases from J; bases unmatched to any gene: 2. This CDR3 is built from 13 residues.